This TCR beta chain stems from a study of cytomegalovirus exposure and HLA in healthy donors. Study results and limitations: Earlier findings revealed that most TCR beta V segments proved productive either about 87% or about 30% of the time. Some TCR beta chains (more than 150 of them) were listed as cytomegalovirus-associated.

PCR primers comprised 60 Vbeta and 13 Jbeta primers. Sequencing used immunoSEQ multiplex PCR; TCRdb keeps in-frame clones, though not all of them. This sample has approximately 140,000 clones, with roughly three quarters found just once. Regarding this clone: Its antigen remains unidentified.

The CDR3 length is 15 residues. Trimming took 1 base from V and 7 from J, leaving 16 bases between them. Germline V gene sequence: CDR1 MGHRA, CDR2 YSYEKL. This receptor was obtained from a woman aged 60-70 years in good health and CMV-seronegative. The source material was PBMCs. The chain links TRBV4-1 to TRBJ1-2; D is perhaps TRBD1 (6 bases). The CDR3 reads CASSQVGGRRSGYTF. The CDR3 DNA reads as TGCGCCAGCAGCCAAGTCGGGGGGCGGCGCAGTGGCTACACCTTC.